This is a list of T cell receptor beta chains from one sample in a study of Ad26.COV2.S vaccination and SARS-CoV-2 variants. Assay: immunoSEQ multiplex PCR; the TCRdb copy retains only in-frame clones and omits some. Here the sample spans around 270,000 clones, roughly nine tenths being singletons. The sample was peripheral blood, taken in a trial of Ad26.COV2.S vaccine versus placebo. All receptors come from a person aged 18-65 years who received the Ad26.COV2.S COVID-19 vaccine or a placebo. CDR3s include the opening cysteine and the closing phenylalanine or tryptophan. A D gene is named only where the DNA matches it firmly. Clone sizes are given selectively: once, few, many, or a class where the clone is expanded.

V: TRBV7-9; size: NA; length: 16; D: NA; J: TRBJ1-3; DNA: TGTGCCAGCAGCGACGGACGATTCCTCTCTGGAAACACCATATATTTT; CDR3: CASSDGRFLSGNTIYF
V: TRBV10-3; size: NA; length: 12; D: NA; J: TRBJ1-1; DNA: TGTGCCATCAGTGAACGAGTCACTGAAGCTTTCTTT; CDR3: CAISERVTEAFF
V: TRBV24-1; size: NA; length: 15; D: TRBD2; J: TRBJ2-1; DNA: TGTGCCACCAGTGATTTAGCGGGAGGGCCTTCTGAGCAGTTCTTC; CDR3: CATSDLAGGPSEQFF
V: TRBV5-6; size: NA; length: 14; D: NA; J: TRBJ1-4; DNA: TGTGCCAGCAGCTTTTCAGGGAGGACGGGAAAACTGTTTTTT; CDR3: CASSFSGRTGKLFF
V: TRBV5-1; size: NA; length: 16; D: TRBD1; J: TRBJ2-1; DNA: TGCGCCAGCAGCGTACTCCCGGGACAGGGGTACAATGAGCAGTTCTTC; CDR3: CASSVLPGQGYNEQFF
V: TRBV4-2; size: few; length: 13; D: NA; J: TRBJ1-3; DNA: TGTGCCAGCAGCCAAAGTTCTGGAAACACCATATATTTT; CDR3: CASSQSSGNTIYF
V: TRBV29-1; size: NA; length: 13; D: NA; J: TRBJ1-2; DNA: TGCAGCGTTACGGGGGCCTACGCTTATGGCTACACCTTC; CDR3: CSVTGAYAYGYTF
V: TRBV11-2; size: NA; length: 14; D: NA; J: TRBJ1-4; DNA: TGTGCCAGCAGCTTAGGGCACCAGAGGGAAAAACTGTTTTTT; CDR3: CASSLGHQREKLFF
V: TRBV7-8; size: NA; length: 14; D: TRBD1; J: TRBJ2-1; DNA: TGTGCCAGCAGCCGGACAGGGTCCTACAATGAGCAGTTCTTC; CDR3: CASSRTGSYNEQFF
V: TRBV6-5; size: NA; length: 12; D: NA; J: TRBJ2-5; DNA: TGTGCCAGCAGCCGTAAAGGGGAGACCCAGTACTTC; CDR3: CASSRKGETQYF
V: TRBV12-5; size: NA; length: 11; D: NA; J: TRBJ2-7; DNA: TGTGCTAGTGGTTTGGTACCCGAGCAGTACTTC; CDR3: CASGLVPEQYF
V: TRBV9; size: NA; length: 13; D: NA; J: TRBJ2-3; DNA: TGTGCCAGTACCCAGGGAACCACAGATACGCAGTATTTT; CDR3: CASTQGTTDTQYF
V: TRBV25-1; size: once; length: 15; D: NA; J: TRBJ1-3; DNA: TGTGCCAGCAGTGAATATATGGGGTCTGGAAACACCATATATTTT; CDR3: CASSEYMGSGNTIYF
V: TRBV6-2/TRBV6-3; size: few; length: 17; D: NA; J: TRBJ2-2; DNA: TGTGCCAGCAGTTACGGTAGGGCAGGGACCGACACCGGGGAGCTGTTTTTT; CDR3: CASSYGRAGTDTGELFF
V: TRBV25-1; size: NA; length: 14; D: NA; J: TRBJ1-4; DNA: TGTGCCAGCAGCAGGGTTGCAACTAATGAAAAACTGTTTTTT; CDR3: CASSRVATNEKLFF
V: TRBV29-1; size: NA; length: 12; D: TRBD2; J: TRBJ2-5; DNA: TGCAGCGTTGGAGCGGGAGAAGAGACCCAGTACTTC; CDR3: CSVGAGEETQYF
V: TRBV28; size: once; length: 14; D: NA; J: TRBJ2-7; DNA: TGTGCCAGCAGTTCCTCTACAGGGCCCCAGGGGCAGTACTTC; CDR3: CASSSSTGPQGQYF
V: TRBV6-2/TRBV6-3; size: NA; length: 13; D: NA; J: TRBJ2-3; DNA: TGTGCCAGCAGGTACCCCTACCTGGATACGCAGTATTTT; CDR3: CASRYPYLDTQYF
V: TRBV18; size: few; length: 14; D: NA; J: TRBJ1-5; DNA: TGTGCCAGCTCAGTCGCGCCAGGGCCCCAGCCCCAGCATTTT; CDR3: CASSVAPGPQPQHF
V: TRBV7-2; size: NA; length: 14; D: NA; J: TRBJ2-7; DNA: TGTGCCAGCAGCTTAATGTCACAGGGCTACGAGCAGTACTTC; CDR3: CASSLMSQGYEQYF
V: TRBV15; size: NA; length: 17; D: TRBD1; J: TRBJ1-5; DNA: TGTGCCACCAGCAGAGATAGTGTGACAGGGGGCGATCAGCCCCAGCATTTT; CDR3: CATSRDSVTGGDQPQHF
V: TRBV7-2; size: NA; length: 14; D: NA; J: TRBJ2-7; DNA: TGTGCCAGCAGCTTAAAGACAGCTTCCGACGAGCAGTACTTC; CDR3: CASSLKTASDEQYF
V: TRBV10-3; size: NA; length: 16; D: NA; J: TRBJ1-2; DNA: TGTGCCATCAGTGCGCGGACAACCGAAGCTAACTATGGCTACACCTTC; CDR3: CAISARTTEANYGYTF
V: TRBV6-6; size: once; length: 13; D: TRBD1; J: TRBJ2-7; DNA: TGTGCCAGCAGTTGGGACAGGGAATATGAGCAGTACTTC; CDR3: CASSWDREYEQYF
V: TRBV9; size: NA; length: 14; D: NA; J: TRBJ2-7; DNA: TGTGCCAGCAGCGTAGGGGGGAGAGCCTACGAGCAGTACTTC; CDR3: CASSVGGRAYEQYF
V: TRBV13; size: NA; length: 17; D: NA; J: TRBJ2-2; DNA: TGTGCCAGCAGCTTAGGATACGGGACAACGAACACCGGGGAGCTGTTTTTT; CDR3: CASSLGYGTTNTGELFF
V: TRBV19; size: NA; length: 15; D: TRBD1; J: TRBJ2-3; DNA: TGTGCCAGTAAAAGGGGACAGACTAGCACAGATACGCAGTATTTT; CDR3: CASKRGQTSTDTQYF
V: TRBV20-1; size: NA; length: 12; D: NA; J: TRBJ1-1; DNA: TGCAGTGCTAGTGGCGCGAACACTGAAGCTTTCTTT; CDR3: CSASGANTEAFF
V: TRBV5-1; size: NA; length: 13; D: TRBD1; J: TRBJ2-5; DNA: TGCGCCAGCAGCCCGGACAGGGACGAGACCCAGTACTTC; CDR3: CASSPDRDETQYF